This TCR beta chain derives from a study of shared clonotypes between healthy human individuals. About the study: Plates per donor: three CD4 naive, three CD4 memory, two CD8 naive, one CD8 memory. Study-wide points: A limitation of the genetic and exposure-history diversity represented arose from few donors. Rarefaction exposed incomplete sorted-subset sequencing despite large depth.

Assay: immunoSEQ multiplex PCR; the TCRdb copy retains only in-frame clones and omits some. Among roughly 2,000,000 clones listed, about 94% were seen once. This CDR3 contains 15 residues. Germline CDR1 and CDR2: SGDLS and YYNGEE. V was clipped by 3 bases and J by 4 bases; unmatched bases: 4. Naivety among CD8 cells was defined by CD45RO negativity and positive CCR7 selection, thereby excluding terminally differentiated effector memory CD45RA+ cells. On this clone: Its antigen is not identified.

V is TRBV9 and J is TRBJ1-2; 12 bases align to TRBD1. This clonotype was sampled from a man younger than 30 in good health. Sequenced material: naive CD8+ T cells sorted from blood. CDR3 in amino acids: CASSDGTGGVYGYTF. The DNA of the CDR3 is TGTGCCAGCAGCGACGGGACAGGGGGCGTCTATGGCTACACCTTC.